This record concerns one T cell receptor (beta chain) sequence. The record originates from a study of cytomegalovirus exposure and HLA in healthy donors. PCR amplification relied on 60 Vbeta primers (plus 13 Jbeta primers). Libraries were prepared by immunoSEQ multiplex PCR; TCRdb keeps only in-frame clonotypes and omits some of them. Among 150,000 to 200,000 clones listed, 65% to 80% were seen once. This CDR3 has 14 amino acids. CDR1 SGHRS and CDR2 YFSETQ come from the germline V gene. J was trimmed by 6 bases and V by 0 bases; bases with no gene match: 4. This receptor was taken from a female donor in good health and CMV-seronegative. The sequenced sample consisted of PBMCs. The V gene is TRBV5-1, the J gene TRBJ2-7, with 9 bases that match TRBD2. The DNA for the CDR3 is TGCGCCAGCAGCTTGGCGGGGACTAGCTTCGAGCAGTACTTC. Encoded protein: CASSLAGTSFEQYF.